These 11 T cell receptor beta chains share one sample of origin, sequenced in a study of cytomegalovirus exposure and HLA in healthy donors. Primers for the PCR totalled 60 Vbeta and 13 Jbeta. Only in-frame clones appear in the TCRdb table, and some are missing; sequencing was by immunoSEQ multiplex PCR. This sample has under 150,000 clones, with 75% to 80% found just once. The sequencing sample was made of PBMCs. The receptors derive from a woman in her 40s in good health and CMV-seropositive.

In its sample, this clone was seen once. The J gene is TRBJ2-1, the V gene TRBV11-2; 9 nucleotides align to TRBD2. The V segment lost 5 bases and the J segment 4 bases; nucleotides outside the gene matches: 6. This CDR3 is 15 amino acids long. The germline V gene encodes CDR1 SGHAT and CDR2 FQNNGV. The CDR3 region is CASSMTSGVYNEQFF. In DNA form, the CDR3 reads TGTGCCAGCAGCATGACTAGCGGAGTATACAATGAGCAGTTCTTC. The entire variable domain, with the rest obtained from reference TRBV11-2 and TRBJ2-1, is as follows: EAGVAQSPRYKIIEKRQSVAFWCNPISGHATLYWYQQILGQGPKLLIQFQNNGVVDDSQLPKDRFSAERLKGVDSTLKIQPAKLEDSAVYLCASSMTSGVYNEQFFGPGTRLTVL.

The chain uses TRBV5-1 and TRBJ2-6; 9 bases are a match to TRBD1. The CDR3 has 16 amino acids. Germline CDR1 SGHRS, CDR2 YFSETQ. Trimming at V came to 8 bases and at J to 2 bases, leaving 8 bases not matched to a gene. In DNA form, the CDR3 reads TGCGCCAGTAAACAGGGGGCAGGGGCTGGGGCCAACGTCCTGACTTTC. It codes for CASKQGAGAGANVLTF.

The chain employs TRBV28 and TRBJ1-2, with 9 positions matching TRBD1. This CDR3 has 13 residues. Germline V gene data show CDR1 as MDHEN and CDR2 as SYDVKM. V trimming: 5 bases; J trimming: 8 bases; junction bases outside the gene matches: 6. The CDR3 is CASSPQGAGGYTF. In nucleotides, the CDR3 is TGTGCCAGCAGTCCACAGGGGGCGGGAGGCTACACCTTC.

The CDR3 loop is CASRTGTSGDYEQYF. As DNA, the CDR3 is TGTGCCAGCAGAACCGGGACTAGCGGGGACTACGAGCAGTACTTC. The chain recombines TRBV28 with TRBJ2-7; 13 nucleotides line up with TRBD2. Germline CDR1 reads MDHEN; CDR2 reads SYDVKM. Trimming removed 6 bases from V and 3 bases from J; junction bases left unmatched: 5. The CDR3 is made up of 15 amino acids.

V usage is TRBV9 and J usage is TRBJ2-3; D uncertain. The V gene lost 4 bases and the J gene lost 7 bases, with 16 bases spanning the gap. This CDR3 spans 14 amino acids. Germline CDR1 and CDR2: SGDLS and YYNGEE. The CDR3 sequence is CASSSSPAANTQYF. As DNA, the CDR3 is TGTGCCAGCAGCTCTTCTCCTGCGGCCAATACGCAGTATTTT.

The V call is TRBV5-1, the J call TRBJ2-1, with 7 bases lining up with TRBD1. After removal of 3 bases from V and 9 bases from J, the junction contained 12 bases not matched to a gene. Germline V gives CDR1 SGHRS, CDR2 YFSETQ. The CDR3 totals 15 residues. This CDR3 reads CASSSQTGTGSEQFF. The CDR3 DNA follows: TGCGCCAGCAGCTCGCAGACAGGGACGGGATCTGAGCAGTTCTTC.

V and J are TRBV7-2 and TRBJ2-3; possibly TRBD1 for D (5 bases). The germline CDR1 and CDR2 sequences are SGHTA and FQGNSA. The CDR3 is 14 amino acids. V was cut by 4 bases and J by 3 bases, with 11 bases left in between. The CDR3 coding sequence is TGTGCCAGCAGCTCGAGTCCAGGGACAGATACGCAGTATTTT. It encodes CASSSSPGTDTQYF.

This chain links TRBV27 with TRBJ2-1, with D possibly TRBD1 on 6 matching bases. Germline CDR1 reads MNHEY; CDR2 reads SMNVEV (reference sequence). The CDR3 has 14 residues. V lost 8 bases and J lost 4, with 15 bases in between. The CDR3 DNA sequence: TGTGCCAGCTTGGGACACCATGGGTACAATGAGCAGTTCTTC. Encoded protein: CASLGHHGYNEQFF.

In regard to this clone: A read error may account for a junction end that differs from germline. The rearrangement links TRBV5-1 to TRBJ2-7; 9 positions agree with TRBD2. From germline, CDR1 is SGHRS and CDR2 YFSETQ. The CDR3 is 16 amino acids. CDR3: CASSSMVGAGGYEQYF. DNA for the CDR3: TGCGCTAGCAGCTCAATGGTTGGAGCGGGAGGATACGAGCAGTACTTC.

The gene calls are TRBV9 and TRBJ2-2; TRBD1 matches 10 bases. The CDR3 has 16 amino acids. Germline CDR1 SGDLS, CDR2 YYNGEE. V shed 4 bases and J 6 bases; nucleotides not matched to a gene: 9. The CDR3 loop is CASSNGQGVEPGELFF. The CDR3 DNA reads TGTGCCAGCAGCAATGGACAGGGGGTAGAGCCCGGGGAGCTGTTTTTT.

The chain employs TRBV6-6 and TRBJ1-1, with 8 nucleotides matching TRBD1. Germline trimming cut 2 bases from V and 1 base from J; bases unmatched to any gene: 0. The CDR3 is 14 residues long. Germline lookup yields CDR1 MNHNY and CDR2 SVGAGI (reference sequence). The CDR3 DNA sequence: TGTGCCAGCAGTTACGGGACAGGGAACACTGAAGCTTTCTTT. Residues: CASSYGTGNTEAFF.